This T cell receptor (beta chain) was recorded in a study of T-cell memory formation after mild COVID-19. Study as a whole: TCR clustering was largely donor specific. Study results and limitations: Day 15 to 85 contracting clones showed balanced CD4/CD8; later expanders leaned CD4+.

This CDR3 has 15 residues. Trimming removed 3 bases at V and 0 bases at J, with 10 bases between. About this clonotype itself: Antigen unknown.

5'RACE, which relied on constant-segment primers, yielded TCR alpha and TCR beta cDNA libraries carrying sample barcodes and UMIs. TCRdb processed the 5' RACE reads anew with MiXCR; each CDR3 protein has one entry. The table shows around 300,000 distinct CDR3 sequences, with approximately 15% occurring only once. This sequence was found in a man younger than 30 who had mild COVID-19 (a few samples of this study predate the infection). Cell type and time point are not known. The chain has TRBV12-3 or TRBV12-4 and TRBJ2-3, with no clear D. The sequenced material came from PBMCs or a T cell subset sorted from them (not recorded which). This CDR3 reads CASSFRATSTDTQYF. CDR3 in DNA: TGTGCCAGCAGTTTTCGGGCGACTAGCACAGATACGCAGTATTTT.